This TCR beta chain derives from a study of cytomegalovirus exposure and HLA in healthy donors. This CDR3 has 16 amino acids. Germline V gives CDR1 SGHAT, CDR2 FQNNGV. Trimming took 5 bases from V and 4 from J; bases not matched to a gene: 13. Primers: 60 Vbeta forward and 13 Jbeta reverse. Profiling relied on immunoSEQ multiplex PCR, and the TCRdb table lists in-frame clones only, not all of them. The table lists about 240,000 clones, 81% of them singletons. As regards this clone: Its specificity is unknown.

General study findings and limits: Association with HLA alleles at 0.05 false discovery rate was found for roughly 17,000 TCR beta sequences in a later analysis.

This clonotype originated in a woman aged 60-75 years in good health and CMV-seropositive. This sequence joins TRBV11-2 and TRBJ2-7, with 8 bases identical to TRBD2. Specimen: PBMCs. CDR3 DNA: TGTGCCAGCAGCCAAATAATGGCGGGAGGTTTTTACGAGCAGTACTTC. Protein sequence: CASSQIMAGGFYEQYF.